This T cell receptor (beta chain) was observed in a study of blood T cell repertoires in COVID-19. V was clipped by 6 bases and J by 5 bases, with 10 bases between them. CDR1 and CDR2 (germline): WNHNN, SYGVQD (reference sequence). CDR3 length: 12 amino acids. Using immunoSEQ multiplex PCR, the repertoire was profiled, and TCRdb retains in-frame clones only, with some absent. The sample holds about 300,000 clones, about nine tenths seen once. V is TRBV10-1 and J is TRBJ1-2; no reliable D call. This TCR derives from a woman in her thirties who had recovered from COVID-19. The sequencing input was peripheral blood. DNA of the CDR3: TGCGCCAGCAGGGTCGTCGGGTATGGCTACACCTTC. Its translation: CASRVVGYGYTF.